One and the same sample provided the 5 T cell receptor beta chains below, sequenced in a study of T cell repertoires in aging, cancer and after chemotherapy. TRB rearrangements spanning V, D and J were amplified using mixed TRB-A/B primers. MiXCR was run by TCRdb on the multiplex PCR reads, yielding one entry per CDR3 protein. In the table there are about 2,400 distinct CDR3 sequences, less than 35% of which are singletons. TCR beta rearrangements were amplified from peripheral blood genomic DNA. Sequencing was performed on blood. The receptor set was obtained from a human donor with a solid tumor.

By sample share, this clonotype is medium-sized. The chain links TRBV6-1 to TRBJ2-3; D remains unclear. Trimming stripped 7 bases from V and 2 bases from J, with 10 bases between. Germline V lookup: CDR1 MNHNS, CDR2 SASEGT. The CDR3 length is 13 residues. CDR3 in DNA: TGTGCCAGCATTCACCTAGTCACAGATACGCAGTATTTT. This translates into CASIHLVTDTQYF.

Here the CDR3 reads CASSFTVYNSPLHF. DNA for the CDR3: TGTGCCAGCAGTTTTACAGTCTATAATTCACCCCTCCACTTT. J is TRBJ1-6 and V is TRBV28; the D is unclear. The V end was cut by 3 bases, the J end by 3 bases, with 6 bases between. Germline loops: CDR1 MDHEN, CDR2 SYDVKM. This CDR3 is built from 14 residues. Full variable domain (missing parts from reference TRBV28 and TRBJ1-6): DVKVTQSSRYLVKRTGEKVFLECVQDMDHENMFWYRQDPGLGLRLIYFSYDVKMKEKGDIPEGYSVSREKKERFSLILESASTNQTSMYLCASSFTVYNSPLHFGNGTRLTVT.

Judged by abundance, this clonotype is medium-sized. DNA of the CDR3: TGTGCCAGCAGCTTTCAGGGGGCAGATACGCAGTATTTT. It specifies CASSFQGADTQYF. The chain joins TRBV5-5 to TRBJ2-3; 7 bases match TRBD1. The CDR3 runs to 13 residues. CDR1 and CDR2 (germline): SGHKS, YYEKEE (reference sequence). With V trimmed by 2 bases and J by 4 bases, 1 base remained unmatched.

In its sample, this clonotype ranks as large. The chain recombines TRBV29-1 with TRBJ2-5; 8 bases match TRBD2. Trimming at V came to 6 bases and at J to 4 bases, leaving 4 bases not matched to a gene. Looked up from germline, CDR1 is SQVTM and CDR2 is ANQGSEA. The CDR3 length is 12 residues. The CDR3 protein is CSVPRGAETQYF. CDR3 DNA sequence: TGCAGCGTCCCGCGGGGGGCAGAGACCCAGTACTTC.

About this clonotype itself: A much larger clone differs from this one at a single base, so this may be a read error. The chain uses TRBV30 and TRBJ1-1; D not resolved. The CDR3 runs to 12 residues. Germline assignment: CDR1 GTSNPN and CDR2 SVGIG (reference sequence). The CDR3 spells CAWSQENTKAFF. CDR3 in DNA: TGTGCCTGGAGCCAAGAGAACACTAAAGCTTTCTTT.